A single T cell receptor beta chain is shown here with its context. TCR beta VDJ and CDR3 were profiled, and genomic DNA was the template. From the reads, TCRdb called clonotypes with MiXCR, one entry per CDR3 protein. The sample has some 98,000 distinct CDR3 sequences, about 67% seen once. The V gene lost 5 bases and the J gene lost 3 bases, with 11 bases spanning the gap. Germline V gene data show CDR1 as DFQATT and CDR2 as SNEGSKA (reference sequence). CDR3 size: 12 residues. This sample was included in a study of CD8+CD57+ T cells in acquired aplastic anemia. The wider study: Sorted CD4+ and CD8+ cells yielded DNA averaging around 3.2 ug.

The sequenced patients had an expansion of CD8+CD57+ cells seen by flow cytometry. The sequence was obtained from a human donor with aplastic anemia. The material sequenced was sorted CD4+, CD8+, or CD8+CD57+ T cells (not recorded which) from PBMCs. The gene calls are TRBV20-1 and TRBJ2-7; maybe TRBD1 (5 bases). The CDR3 here is CSAPYDSYEQYF. The DNA of the CDR3 is TGCAGTGCTCCCTACGACAGCTACGAGCAGTACTTC.